Listed below are T cell receptor beta chains from one sample, sequenced in a study of CD8 T cells in Susac syndrome. TCRdb redid the calling of the immunoSEQ multiplex PCR reads with MiXCR, one entry per CDR3 protein. The table lists 300,000 to 350,000 distinct CDR3 sequences, about 90% of them singletons. The sequenced material came from CD4+ T cells from PBMCs. These receptor sequences come from a human donor with multiple sclerosis. Each CDR3 is given with its conserved first and last residue. Fields, in order: D gene, clone size, J gene, V gene, CDR3 protein, CDR3 DNA. D genes are given only for firm matches. Where a row states a size, it is once, few, many or the class of an expanded clone; other rows omit it.

.,.,TRBJ2-5,TRBV5-1,CASSPLDGGMETQYF,TGCGCCAGCAGCCCGCTGGATGGGGGCATGGAGACCCAGTACTTC
TRBD2,.,TRBJ2-7,TRBV18,CASSPIAGYEQYF,TGTGCCAGCTCACCAATAGCGGGGTACGAGCAGTACTTC
TRBD1,.,TRBJ1-2,TRBV29-1,CSVDSGGVVNYGYTF,TGCAGCGTTGATTCAGGGGGCGTCGTTAACTATGGCTACACCTTC
.,.,TRBJ2-1,TRBV30,CAWSVGSGQFF,TGTGCCTGGAGTGTAGGAAGTGGGCAGTTCTTC
.,.,TRBJ1-6,TRBV10-3,CVPGRGLNSPLHF,TGTGTCCCCGGTCGCGGCCTAAATTCACCCCTCCACTTT
.,.,TRBJ2-1,TRBV11-2,CASSLRGVDNEQFF,TGTGCCAGCAGCCTCCGCGGTGTGGACAATGAGCAGTTCTTC
.,.,TRBJ1-4,TRBV28,CASSLIGRTEDEKLFF,TGTGCCAGCAGTTTAATAGGCCGGACAGAAGATGAAAAACTGTTTTTT
.,.,TRBJ1-3,TRBV7-9,CASREGASGNTIYF,TGTGCCAGCAGAGAAGGAGCGTCTGGAAACACCATATATTTT
.,.,TRBJ2-7,TRBV12-3/TRBV12-4,CASSLYPREQYF,TGTGCCAGCAGTTTATACCCTCGGGAGCAGTACTTC
TRBD1,once,TRBJ1-2,TRBV10-3,CAISGAGTVNYGYTF,TGTGCCATCAGTGGAGCCGGGACAGTCAACTATGGCTACACCTTC
TRBD1,few,TRBJ1-4,TRBV7-9,CASSLEGASEKLFF,TGTGCCAGCAGCTTAGAGGGGGCGAGTGAAAAACTGTTTTTT
.,.,TRBJ1-1,TRBV20-1,CSGGSGTEAFF,TGCAGTGGAGGGTCGGGCACTGAAGCTTTCTTT
.,.,TRBJ2-7,TRBV5-1,CASRGIGHSEQYF,TGCGCCAGCAGAGGGATAGGACACTCAGAGCAGTACTTC
TRBD2,.,TRBJ2-2,TRBV20-1,CSARDNRLAGTLGTGELFF,TGCAGTGCTAGAGATAACCGCCTAGCGGGAACACTGGGCACCGGGGAGCTGTTTTTT
TRBD2,.,TRBJ2-1,TRBV4-2,CASSQVLAGNEQFF,TGTGCCAGCAGCCAAGTACTAGCGGGCAATGAGCAGTTCTTC
.,.,TRBJ1-3,TRBV7-9,CASSPSGQSSGNTIYF,TGTGCCAGCAGCCCAAGCGGACAGAGCTCTGGAAACACCATATATTTT
TRBD1,once,TRBJ2-7,TRBV12-3/TRBV12-4,CASSWGQGYEQYF,TGTGCCAGCAGTTGGGGACAGGGCTACGAGCAGTACTTC
TRBD2,.,TRBJ2-3,TRBV20-1,CSAPYSGSTDTQYF,TGCAGTGCCCCTTATAGCGGGAGCACAGATACGCAGTATTTT
.,.,TRBJ1-1,TRBV7-3,CASSSQRDTEAFF,TGTGCCAGCAGCTCCCAACGGGACACTGAAGCTTTCTTT
TRBD1,.,TRBJ1-2,TRBV6-6,CASSYSGTGLGYTF,TGTGCCAGCAGTTACTCGGGGACAGGGCTGGGCTACACCTTC
.,.,TRBJ1-5,TRBV12-3/TRBV12-4,CASTRPGNQPQHF,TGTGCCAGCACCCGACCTGGAAATCAGCCCCAGCATTTT
TRBD1,few,TRBJ2-7,TRBV28,CASSLGTGIYEQYF,TGTGCCAGCAGTCTCGGGACAGGAATCTACGAGCAGTACTTC
.,.,TRBJ1-2,TRBV7-2,CASSLEFGYGYTF,TGTGCCAGCAGCTTAGAGTTCGGCTATGGCTACACCTTC
TRBD2,once,TRBJ2-1,TRBV15,CATSRDPRTSGYNEQFF,TGTGCCACCAGCAGAGACCCGAGGACTAGCGGGTACAATGAGCAGTTCTTC
.,.,TRBJ2-7,TRBV10-3,CAISESAPPGYEQYF,TGTGCCATCAGTGAGTCAGCTCCGCCAGGCTACGAGCAGTACTTC
TRBD1,.,TRBJ1-2,TRBV6-6,CASSPGGQGAKGYTF,TGTGCCAGCAGCCCAGGGGGACAGGGGGCGAAAGGCTACACCTTC
TRBD2,.,TRBJ2-5,TRBV11-2,CASSLVGRLAGGRETQYF,TGTGCCAGCAGCTTAGTCGGGCGACTAGCGGGGGGGCGAGAGACCCAGTACTTC
.,.,TRBJ2-6,TRBV5-8,CASSFSGLRTVSGANVLTF,TGTGCCAGCAGCTTCTCCGGGCTGCGGACCGTCTCTGGGGCCAACGTCCTGACTTTC
TRBD2,.,TRBJ2-5,TRBV20-1,CSASVSGGEAETQYF,TGCAGTGCTAGTGTCAGCGGGGGGGAGGCAGAGACCCAGTACTTC
.,.,TRBJ1-2,TRBV5-1,CASSLGTYEGYTF,TGCGCCAGCAGCCTCGGGACATACGAAGGCTACACCTTC
TRBD2,.,TRBJ2-1,TRBV5-4,CASTPGLAGNNEQFF,TGTGCCAGCACACCGGGACTAGCGGGAAACAATGAGCAGTTCTTC
TRBD1,.,TRBJ1-4,TRBV30,CAGLQGMGEKLFF,TGTGCCGGTCTACAGGGGATGGGTGAAAAACTGTTTTTT
.,.,TRBJ2-7,TRBV2,CASTWDSRSYEQYF,TGTGCCAGCACTTGGGACTCTCGCTCCTACGAGCAGTACTTC
.,.,TRBJ2-7,TRBV7-9,CASSFGAVYEQYF,TGTGCCAGCAGCTTTGGGGCCGTTTACGAGCAGTACTTC
.,.,TRBJ1-1,TRBV12-3/TRBV12-4,CASSFMLREAFF,TGTGCCAGCAGTTTTATGTTGAGGGAAGCTTTCTTT
TRBD2,.,TRBJ2-5,TRBV5-1,CASSLLVRGRAPLPQETQYF,TGCGCCAGCAGCTTGTTGGTTCGGGGGAGGGCCCCCCTACCTCAAGAGACCCAGTACTTC
.,.,TRBJ1-5,TRBV24-1,CATGGGNQPQHF,TGTGCCACGGGCGGGGGCAACCAGCCCCAGCATTTT
TRBD1,.,TRBJ1-1,TRBV18,CASSRTGDTEAFF,TGTGCCAGCTCACGGACAGGGGACACTGAAGCTTTCTTT
TRBD2,.,TRBJ2-5,TRBV20-1,CSANLAGAQETQYF,TGCAGTGCTAACCTAGCGGGGGCCCAAGAGACCCAGTACTTC
.,.,TRBJ2-2,TRBV6-5,CASSYSRRRRGELFF,TGTGCCAGCAGTTACTCGCGGCGGAGACGCGGGGAGCTGTTTTTT
TRBD1,.,TRBJ1-2,TRBV6-1,CASGGTVPRDYGYTF,TGTGCCAGCGGTGGGACAGTCCCACGCGACTATGGCTACACCTTC
TRBD2,once,TRBJ2-4,TRBV15,CAASRALAGGPKYF,TGTGCCGCCAGCAGAGCCTTAGCGGGGGGGCCCAAGTACTTC
.,.,TRBJ2-2,TRBV7-9,CASSSPTFTGELFF,TGTGCCAGCAGCTCCCCGACTTTCACCGGGGAGCTGTTTTTT
TRBD2,.,TRBJ2-1,TRBV20-1,CSAQNPGLVSYNEQFF,TGCAGTGCCCAGAATCCCGGACTAGTCTCCTACAATGAGCAGTTCTTC
TRBD1,.,TRBJ1-2,TRBV7-3,CASSSDRGHGYTF,TGTGCCAGCAGCTCGGACAGGGGGCATGGCTACACCTTC
.,once,TRBJ2-5,TRBV12-3/TRBV12-4,CASSFGGGGETQYF,TGTGCCAGCAGTTTTGGCGGCGGCGGGGAGACCCAGTACTTC
.,.,TRBJ1-1,TRBV5-1,CANNWAVAVGDTEAFF,TGCGCCAACAACTGGGCCGTGGCGGTCGGGGACACTGAAGCTTTCTTT
.,.,TRBJ2-5,TRBV2,CASRGRSGETQYF,TGTGCCAGCAGGGGCAGGAGTGGAGAGACCCAGTACTTC
.,.,TRBJ1-2,TRBV19,CASSIDHGGGYTF,TGTGCCAGTAGTATAGATCACGGTGGCGGCTACACCTTC
.,.,TRBJ2-2,TRBV5-1,CASSLRSGELFF,TGCGCCAGCAGCCTACGGAGCGGGGAGCTGTTTTTT
.,.,TRBJ1-1,TRBV9,CASSPSLTENTEAFF,TGTGCCAGCAGCCCCTCATTGACAGAAAACACTGAAGCTTTCTTT
.,.,TRBJ2-4,TRBV12-3/TRBV12-4,CASRGVGYIQYF,TGTGCCAGCAGAGGGGTTGGGTACATTCAGTACTTC
TRBD2,once,TRBJ2-3,TRBV7-2,CASSLFLAGDTDTQYF,TGTGCCAGCAGCTTATTTCTAGCGGGGGACACAGATACGCAGTATTTT
.,.,TRBJ1-2,TRBV21-1,CASCSIYRVRNYGYTF,TGTGCCAGCTGCTCCATTTACAGGGTGCGCAACTATGGCTACACCTTC
.,.,TRBJ1-1,TRBV12-3/TRBV12-4,CASRTTLNTEAFF,TGTGCCAGCAGAACTACGCTGAACACTGAAGCTTTCTTT